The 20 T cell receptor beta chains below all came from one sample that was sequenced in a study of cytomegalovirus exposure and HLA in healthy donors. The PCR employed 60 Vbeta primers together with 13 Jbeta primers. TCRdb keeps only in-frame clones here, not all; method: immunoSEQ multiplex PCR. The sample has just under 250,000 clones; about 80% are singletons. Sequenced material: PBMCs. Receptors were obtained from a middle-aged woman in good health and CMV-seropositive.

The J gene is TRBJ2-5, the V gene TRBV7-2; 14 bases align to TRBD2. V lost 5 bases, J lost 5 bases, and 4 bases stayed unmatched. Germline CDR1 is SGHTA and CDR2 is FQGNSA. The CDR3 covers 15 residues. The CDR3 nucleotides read TGTGCCAGCAGCCTCCGACTAGCGGGAGGGGAGACCCAGTACTTC. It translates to CASSLRLAGGETQYF.

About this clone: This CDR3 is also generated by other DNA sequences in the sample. Here the CDR3 DNA reads TGTGCCAGCAGTAAGCTTAGGCAGGCCTCCGGGGAGCTGTTTTTT. Encoded protein: CASSKLRQASGELFF. This chain uses TRBV6-6 with TRBJ2-2; D gene ambiguous. Germline lookup yields CDR1 MNHNY and CDR2 SVGAGI (reference sequence). This CDR3 is built from 15 residues. With 5 bases removed from V and 6 bases from J, the gap between germline ends came to 16 bases.

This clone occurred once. The CDR3, as DNA: TGTGCCAGCAGAGAGTCTATGAACACTGAAGCTTTCTTT. Protein: CASRESMNTEAFF. The chain links TRBV2 to TRBJ1-1; D remains unclear. The CDR3 consists of 13 residues. The V end lost 6 bases, the J end lost 0 bases, and 8 bases lay between the germline ends. Per germline, CDR1 SNHLY and CDR2 FYNNEI.

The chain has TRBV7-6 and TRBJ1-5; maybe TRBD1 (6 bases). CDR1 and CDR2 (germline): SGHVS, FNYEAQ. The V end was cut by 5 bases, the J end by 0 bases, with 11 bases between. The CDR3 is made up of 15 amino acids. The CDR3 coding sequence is TGTGCCAGCAGCCCTGGACAGAGTAGCAATCAGCCCCAGCATTTT. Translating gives CASSPGQSSNQPQHF.

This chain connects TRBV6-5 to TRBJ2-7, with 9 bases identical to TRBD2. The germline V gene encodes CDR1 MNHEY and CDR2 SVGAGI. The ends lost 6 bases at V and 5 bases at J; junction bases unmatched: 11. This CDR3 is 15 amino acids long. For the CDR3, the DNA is TGTGCCAGCAGACTTATAGCGGGGGCGGGAAACGAGCAGTACTTC. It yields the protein CASRLIAGAGNEQYF.

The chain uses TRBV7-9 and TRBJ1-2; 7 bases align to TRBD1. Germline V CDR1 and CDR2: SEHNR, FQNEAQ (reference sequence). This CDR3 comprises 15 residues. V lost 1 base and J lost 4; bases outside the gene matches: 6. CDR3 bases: TGTGCCAGCAGCTTAGAAGGGGGCGCCGTCTATGGCTACACCTTC. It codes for CASSLEGGAVYGYTF.

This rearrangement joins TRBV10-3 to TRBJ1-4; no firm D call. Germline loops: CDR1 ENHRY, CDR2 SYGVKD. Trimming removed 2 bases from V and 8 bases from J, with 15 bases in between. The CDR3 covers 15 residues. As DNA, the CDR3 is TGTGCCATCAGTGAGGGCGCGGCGGCCCAGGAAAAACTGTTTTTT. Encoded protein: CAISEGAAAQEKLFF.

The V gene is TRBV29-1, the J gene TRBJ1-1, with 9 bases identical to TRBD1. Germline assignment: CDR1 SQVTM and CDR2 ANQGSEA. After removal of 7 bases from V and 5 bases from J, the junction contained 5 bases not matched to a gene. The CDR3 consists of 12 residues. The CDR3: CSAQGAGTEAFF. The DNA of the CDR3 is TGCAGCGCACAGGGGGCAGGGACTGAAGCTTTCTTT.

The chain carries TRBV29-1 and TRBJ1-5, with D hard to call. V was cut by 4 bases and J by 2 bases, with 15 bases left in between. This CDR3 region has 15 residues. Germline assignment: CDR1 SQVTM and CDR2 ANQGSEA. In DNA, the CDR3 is TGCAGCGTTGTCGAGCCGGGGTACGGCAATCAGCCCCAGCATTTT. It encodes CSVVEPGYGNQPQHF.

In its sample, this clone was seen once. The CDR3 nucleotides read TGTGCCAGCAGCCTATATGCTGGAAAACTGGGCGAAGCTTTCTTT. Encoded protein: CASSLYAGKLGEAFF. V usage is TRBV7-8 and J usage is TRBJ1-1; D is unresolved. V lost 5 bases and J 8 bases, leaving 21 bases between the germline ends. This CDR3 has 15 amino acids. Looked up from germline, CDR1 is SGHVS and CDR2 is FQNEAQ.

The CDR3 DNA reads TGTGCCAGCAGTCCTACCGGGACAGGGATGAGTGAGACCCAGTACTTC. It is translated as CASSPTGTGMSETQYF. The rearrangement joins TRBV2 to TRBJ2-5, with 9 bases that match TRBD1. V dropped 5 bases and J dropped 5; count of bases not matched to a gene: 12. The length of the CDR3 is 16 residues. CDR1 SNHLY and CDR2 FYNNEI come from the germline V gene.

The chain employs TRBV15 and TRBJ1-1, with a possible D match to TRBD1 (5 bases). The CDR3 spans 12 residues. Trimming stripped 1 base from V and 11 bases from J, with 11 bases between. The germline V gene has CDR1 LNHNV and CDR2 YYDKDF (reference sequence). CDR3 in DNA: TGTGCCACCAGCAGAGCCAGGGCAGAGGCTTTCTTT. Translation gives CATSRARAEAFF.

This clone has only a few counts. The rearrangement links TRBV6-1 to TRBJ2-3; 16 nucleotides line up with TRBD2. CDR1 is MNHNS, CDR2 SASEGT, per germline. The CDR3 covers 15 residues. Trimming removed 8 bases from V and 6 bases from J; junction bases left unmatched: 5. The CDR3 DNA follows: TGTGCCAGCCAGGGACTAGCGGGAGGGCTGGATACGCAGTATTTT. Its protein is CASQGLAGGLDTQYF.

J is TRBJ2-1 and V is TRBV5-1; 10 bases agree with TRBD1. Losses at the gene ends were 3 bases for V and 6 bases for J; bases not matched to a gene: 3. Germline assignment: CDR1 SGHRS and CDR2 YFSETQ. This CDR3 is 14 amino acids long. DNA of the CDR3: TGCGCCAGCAGCTCTGGGACAGGGGTCAATGAGCAGTTCTTC. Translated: CASSSGTGVNEQFF.

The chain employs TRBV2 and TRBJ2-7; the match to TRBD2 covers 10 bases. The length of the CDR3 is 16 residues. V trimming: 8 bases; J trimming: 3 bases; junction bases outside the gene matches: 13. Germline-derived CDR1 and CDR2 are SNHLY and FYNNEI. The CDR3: CASWSAASGSFYEQYF. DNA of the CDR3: TGTGCCAGCTGGAGTGCGGCTAGCGGGAGTTTCTACGAGCAGTACTTC. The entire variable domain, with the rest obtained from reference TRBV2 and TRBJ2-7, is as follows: EPEVTQTPSHQVTQMGQEVILRCVPISNHLYFYWYRQILGQKVEFLVSFYNNEISEKSEIFDDQFSVERPDGSNFTLKIRSTKLEDSAMYFCASWSAASGSFYEQYFGPGTRLTVT.

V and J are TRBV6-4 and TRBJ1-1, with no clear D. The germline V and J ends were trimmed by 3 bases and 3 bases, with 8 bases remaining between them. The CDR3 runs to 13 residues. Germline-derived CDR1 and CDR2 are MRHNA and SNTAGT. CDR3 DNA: TGTGCCAGCAGTGAGGAGACCCACACTGAAGCTTTCTTT. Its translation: CASSEETHTEAFF.

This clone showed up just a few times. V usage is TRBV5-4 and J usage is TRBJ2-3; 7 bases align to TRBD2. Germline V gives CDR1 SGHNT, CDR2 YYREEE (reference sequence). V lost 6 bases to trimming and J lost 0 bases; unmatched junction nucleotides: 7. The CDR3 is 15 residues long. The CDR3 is CASTPGGLSTDTQYF. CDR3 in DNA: TGTGCCAGCACCCCCGGGGGGTTAAGCACAGATACGCAGTATTTT.

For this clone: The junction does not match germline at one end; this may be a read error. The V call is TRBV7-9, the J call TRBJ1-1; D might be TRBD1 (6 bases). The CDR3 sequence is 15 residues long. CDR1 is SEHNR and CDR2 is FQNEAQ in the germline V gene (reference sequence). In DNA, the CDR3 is TGTTCCAGCAGCTTACTATCAGGGGAGAACACTGAAGCTTTCTTT. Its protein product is CSSSLLSGENTEAFF.

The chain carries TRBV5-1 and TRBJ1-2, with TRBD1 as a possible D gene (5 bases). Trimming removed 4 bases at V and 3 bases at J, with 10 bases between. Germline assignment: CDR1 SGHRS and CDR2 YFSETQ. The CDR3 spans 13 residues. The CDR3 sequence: CASSLGRDYGYTF. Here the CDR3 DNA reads TGCGCCAGCAGCCTGGGACGGGACTATGGCTACACCTTC.

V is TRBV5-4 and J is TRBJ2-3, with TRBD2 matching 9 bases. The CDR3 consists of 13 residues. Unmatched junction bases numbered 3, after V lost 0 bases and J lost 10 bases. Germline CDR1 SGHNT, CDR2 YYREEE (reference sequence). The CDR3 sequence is CASSLGGGGAQYF. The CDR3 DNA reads TGTGCCAGCAGCTTGGGAGGCGGGGGGGCGCAGTATTTT.